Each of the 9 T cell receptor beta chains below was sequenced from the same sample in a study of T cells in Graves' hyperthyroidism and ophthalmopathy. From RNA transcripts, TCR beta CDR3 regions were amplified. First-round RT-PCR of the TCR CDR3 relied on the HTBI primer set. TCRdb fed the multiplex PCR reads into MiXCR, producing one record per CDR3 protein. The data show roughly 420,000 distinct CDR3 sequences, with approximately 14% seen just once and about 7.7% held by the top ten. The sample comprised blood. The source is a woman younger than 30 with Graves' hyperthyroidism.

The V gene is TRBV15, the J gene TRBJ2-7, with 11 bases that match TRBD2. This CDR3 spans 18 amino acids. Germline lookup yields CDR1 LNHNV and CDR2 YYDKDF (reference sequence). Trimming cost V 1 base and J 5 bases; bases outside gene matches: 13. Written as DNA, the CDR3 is TGTGCCACCAGCAGAGGAGCACCGGGACTAGCGGAAGGTCACGAGCAGTACTTC. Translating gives CATSRGAPGLAEGHEQYF.

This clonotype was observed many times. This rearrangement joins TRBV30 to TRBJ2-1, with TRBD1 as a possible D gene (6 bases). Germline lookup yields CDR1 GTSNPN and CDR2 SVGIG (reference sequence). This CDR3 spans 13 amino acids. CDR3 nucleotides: TGTGCTGTCCTATGGAGAGGGGGCAATGAGCAGTTCTTC. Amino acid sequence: CAVLWRGGNEQFF.

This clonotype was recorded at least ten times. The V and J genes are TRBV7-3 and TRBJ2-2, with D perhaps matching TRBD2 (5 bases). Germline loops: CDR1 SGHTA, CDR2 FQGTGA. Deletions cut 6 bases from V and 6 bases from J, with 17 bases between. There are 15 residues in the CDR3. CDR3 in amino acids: CASSPTPLVSGELFF. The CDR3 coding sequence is TGTGCCAGCAGTCCAACCCCACTAGTTTCCGGGGAGCTGTTTTTT.

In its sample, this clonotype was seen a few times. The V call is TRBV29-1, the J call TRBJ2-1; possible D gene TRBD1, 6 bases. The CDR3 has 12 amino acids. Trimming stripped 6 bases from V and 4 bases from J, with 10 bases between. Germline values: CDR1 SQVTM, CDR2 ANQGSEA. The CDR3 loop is CSVQGGYNEQFF. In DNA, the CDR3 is TGCAGCGTCCAAGGGGGTTACAATGAGCAGTTCTTC.

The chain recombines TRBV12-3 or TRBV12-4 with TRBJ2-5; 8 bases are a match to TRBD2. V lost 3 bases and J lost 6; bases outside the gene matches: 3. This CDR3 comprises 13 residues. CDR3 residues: CASSLGGGQTQYF. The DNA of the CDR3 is TGTGCCAGCAGTTTGGGCGGGGGGCAGACCCAGTACTTC.

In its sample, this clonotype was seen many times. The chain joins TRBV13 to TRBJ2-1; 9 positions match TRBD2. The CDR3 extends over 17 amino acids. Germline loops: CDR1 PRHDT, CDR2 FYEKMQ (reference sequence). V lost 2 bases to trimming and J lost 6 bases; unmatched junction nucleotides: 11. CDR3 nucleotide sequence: TGTGCCAGCAGCTTACTCTCCACCAGCGGGGGGCGCAATGAGCAGTTCTTC. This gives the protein CASSLLSTSGGRNEQFF.

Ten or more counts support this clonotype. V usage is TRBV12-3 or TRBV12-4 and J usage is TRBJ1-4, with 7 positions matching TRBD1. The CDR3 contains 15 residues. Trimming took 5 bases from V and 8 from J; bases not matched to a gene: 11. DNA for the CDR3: TGTGCCAGCAGTCCTCCAAACAGGGGCCGGGAAAAACTGTTTTTT. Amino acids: CASSPPNRGREKLFF.

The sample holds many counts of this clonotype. The CDR3 DNA follows: TGTGCCAGCAGCCCTTTGCCCAGCGGGACAGTACCCTACGAGCAGTACTTC. Protein: CASSPLPSGTVPYEQYF. The rearrangement uses TRBV11-2 and TRBJ2-7; D might be TRBD1 or TRBD2, each matching 7 bases. Per germline, CDR1 SGHAT and CDR2 FQNNGV. The CDR3 consists of 17 residues. V was pared by 5 bases and J by 2 bases, with 22 bases between.

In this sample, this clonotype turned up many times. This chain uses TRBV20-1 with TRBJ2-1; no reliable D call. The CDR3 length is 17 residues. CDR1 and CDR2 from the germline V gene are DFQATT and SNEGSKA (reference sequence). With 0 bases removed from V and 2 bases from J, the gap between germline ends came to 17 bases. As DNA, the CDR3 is TGCAGTGCTAGAGATTGGGAAGGGCCCTCACCCTACAATGAGCAGTTCTTC. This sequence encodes CSARDWEGPSPYNEQFF.